This TCR beta chain derives from a study of blood T cell repertoires in COVID-19. For the study at large: Specimens from acute and convalescent COVID-19 originated in the United States, Italy and Spain. T cells, B-cell-depleted T cells, or PBMCs supplied cDNA or gDNA.

Original processing notes: For nucleated cells, counts were estimated from reference gene primer amplification. The method was immunoSEQ multiplex PCR; TCRdb's version includes in-frame clones alone and lacks a portion of them. Clone size and V and J calls were adopted from that table, with D and trimming inferred from the DNA. The top ten clones hold less than 2.5% of a sample with around 150,000 clones, approximately 91% of them seen once. Germline CDR1 reads MGHDK; CDR2 reads SYGVNS. The CDR3 loop spans 15 amino acids. V was pared by 4 bases and J by 2 bases, with 14 bases between. The origin of this receptor is a man aged 18 to 35 with acute or convalescent COVID-19. This chain uses TRBV25-1 with TRBJ1-1; D possibly corresponds to TRBD1 (5 bases). Sequenced material: peripheral blood. In DNA form, the CDR3 reads TGTGCCAGCAGTGGATTTTCAGGGTTAAACACTGAAGCTTTCTTT. Translated: CASSGFSGLNTEAFF.